Below are 3 T cell receptor beta chains sequenced from a single sample in a study of shared T cell receptors in the human thymus. Libraries were prepared by immunoSEQ multiplex PCR; TCRdb keeps only in-frame clonotypes and omits some of them. The sample contains some 720,000 clones, 85% to 90% of which appear only once. These data also formed part of another study, on human thymus T cells.

The sequenced material came from thymocytes. These TCRs come from a boy in the first two years of life with a congenital heart defect.

V is TRBV18 and J is TRBJ2-7; D possibly corresponds to TRBD1 (6 bases). Germline CDR1 reads KGHSH; CDR2 reads LQKENI. V was clipped by 6 bases and J by 6 bases, with 12 bases between them. This CDR3 spans 12 amino acids. CDR3 amino acids: CASSPRQVEQYF. CDR3 DNA sequence: TGTGCCAGCTCTCCCAGACAGGTCGAGCAGTACTTC.

The rearrangement joins TRBV27 to TRBJ2-2; TRBD1 agrees at 9 bases. CDR3 length equals 15 residues. Germline trimming cut 3 bases from V and 6 bases from J; bases unmatched to any gene: 5. Germline CDR1 reads MNHEY; CDR2 reads SMNVEV (reference sequence). The CDR3 reads CASSLGTGFAGELFF. In DNA form, the CDR3 reads TGTGCCAGCAGTTTGGGGACAGGGTTCGCCGGGGAGCTGTTTTTT.

This clone was seen only a few times. CDR3 nucleotide sequence: TGTGCCTGGAACAGGGGGCCCCCCCAAGAGACCCAGTACTTC. This encodes CAWNRGPPQETQYF. The V call is TRBV30, the J call TRBJ2-5; 9 nucleotides align to TRBD1. J was trimmed by 1 base and V by 4 bases; bases with no gene match: 4. The length of the CDR3 is 14 residues. CDR1 and CDR2 from the germline V gene are GTSNPN and SVGIG (reference sequence).